The 28 T cell receptor beta chains below come from one sample, sequenced in a study of control samples from healthy donors and cancer patients. The table came from immunoSEQ multiplex PCR; TCRdb's copy has only in-frame clones and leaves some out. Of approximately 160,000 clones in the sample, about 90% are singletons; the top ten hold approximately 2%. The source material was blood. The receptors originated from a middle-aged woman in good health.

The chain links TRBV10-2 to TRBJ2-7, with D uncertain. Trimming cost V 0 bases and J 5 bases, with 14 bases left between them. The CDR3 has 15 residues. The V gene's germline CDR1 is WSHSY and CDR2 SAAADI. CDR3 protein: CASSESKGFGHEQYF. The DNA of the CDR3 is TGCGCCAGCAGTGAGTCGAAAGGGTTTGGCCACGAGCAGTACTTC.

The rearrangement links TRBV2 to TRBJ2-5; the match to TRBD2 covers 9 bases. Looked up from germline, CDR1 is SNHLY and CDR2 is FYNNEI. CDR3 length: 13 amino acids. After removal of 3 bases from V and 9 bases from J, the junction contained 5 bases not matched to a gene. The CDR3 nucleotides read TGTGCCAGCAGTGAGACTAGCGGCCTGTCCCAGTACTTC. It codes for CASSETSGLSQYF. Using reference TRBV2 and TRBJ2-5 for the parts outside the CDR3, the full variable domain is EPEVTQTPSHQVTQMGQEVILRCVPISNHLYFYWYRQILGQKVEFLVSFYNNEISEKSEIFDDQFSVERPDGSNFTLKIRSTKLEDSAMYFCASSETSGLSQYFGPGTRLLVL.

The sample holds one count of this clone. The chain links TRBV6-5 to TRBJ1-1, with 9 nucleotides matching TRBD1. V lost 8 bases to trimming and J lost 0 bases; unmatched junction nucleotides: 7. CDR3 length equals 15 residues. Per the germline V gene, CDR1 is MNHEY and CDR2 is SVGAGI. The CDR3 DNA is TGTGCCAGCGTGGACAGGGGTGCAATGAACACTGAAGCTTTCTTT. Its translation: CASVDRGAMNTEAFF.

The chain couples TRBV7-9 to TRBJ1-6, with D tentatively TRBD1 (6 bases). Trimming cost V 10 bases and J 8 bases, with 27 bases left between them. The CDR3 runs 17 residues. Germline CDR1 reads SEHNR; CDR2 reads FQNEAQ (reference sequence). The CDR3 protein is CATNDRRTQGLDSPLHF. CDR3 DNA sequence: TGTGCCACGAACGACAGACGCACACAGGGTCTAGATTCACCCCTCCACTTT.

The V and J genes are TRBV2 and TRBJ1-5, with D uncertain. The V gene's germline CDR1 is SNHLY and CDR2 FYNNEI. Trimming took 7 bases from V and 9 from J, leaving 13 bases between them. The CDR3 is 12 amino acids. CDR3 sequence reads: CASTDPLGPQHF. In DNA, the CDR3 is TGTGCCAGCACTGACCCCCTGGGGCCCCAGCATTTT.

The count of this clone is one. One end of the junction is discordant with germline, which a read error may explain. The rearrangement uses TRBV14 and TRBJ2-3, with 13 nucleotides matching TRBD2. The CDR3 is 12 residues long. Germline assignment: CDR1 SGHDN and CDR2 FVKESK. For the CDR3, the DNA is TGTGCCAGCAGCAAACTAGCGGGGGGGCCGTCCTTT. Its translation is CASSKLAGGPSF.

In its sample, this clone was seen once. The V gene is TRBV6-1, the J gene TRBJ2-3; 15 nucleotides align to TRBD2. The CDR3 totals 19 residues. Trimming removed 1 base from V and 1 base from J; junction bases left unmatched: 6. Per the germline V gene, CDR1 is MNHNS and CDR2 is SASEGT. This CDR3 is CASSEVRGLAGGRTDTQYF. The DNA of the CDR3 is TGTGCCAGCAGTGAAGTCCGAGGACTAGCGGGGGGGCGCACAGATACGCAGTATTTT.

CDR3 sequence: CASSSQYTEAFF. The CDR3 DNA sequence: TGTGCCAGCAGTTCTCAGTACACTGAAGCTTTCTTT. This chain connects TRBV6-5 to TRBJ1-1; D remains unclear. V was shortened by 4 bases and J by 3 bases, with 6 bases between the two germline ends. The CDR3 is 12 amino acids. CDR1 and CDR2 (germline): MNHEY, SVGAGI.

This chain connects TRBV2 to TRBJ2-1; 8 nucleotides agree with TRBD2. Germline values: CDR1 SNHLY, CDR2 FYNNEI. Germline trimming cut 7 bases from V and 4 bases from J; bases unmatched to any gene: 6. The CDR3 length is 14 residues. CDR3 region: CASTSGGVYNEQFF. The CDR3 coding sequence is TGTGCCAGCACCTCCGGGGGGGTTTACAATGAGCAGTTCTTC.

The chain is built from TRBV6-5 and TRBJ2-1; D is unresolved. CDR1 and CDR2 from the germline V gene are MNHEY and SVGAGI. The V end was cut by 0 bases, the J end by 7 bases, with 16 bases between. The CDR3 runs to 16 residues. CDR3: CASSYSAFPTHNEQFF. For the CDR3, the DNA is TGTGCCAGCAGTTACTCGGCGTTTCCAACCCATAATGAGCAGTTCTTC.

V and J are TRBV5-5 and TRBJ2-5, with 7 positions matching TRBD1. From germline, CDR1 is SGHKS and CDR2 YYEKEE (reference sequence). V dropped 4 bases and J dropped 2; count of bases not matched to a gene: 5. This CDR3 region has 14 residues. The CDR3 protein is CASSGTAYQETQYF. The CDR3 DNA follows: TGTGCCAGCAGCGGGACAGCCTATCAAGAGACCCAGTACTTC.

The chain combines TRBV27 with TRBJ1-2, with unresolved D. The CDR3 length is 14 residues. CDR1 and CDR2 from the germline V gene are MNHEY and SMNVEV (reference sequence). Trimming pared 0 bases from V and 4 bases from J, leaving 9 bases between. The CDR3 loop is CASSLSRSGYGYTF. CDR3 in DNA: TGTGCCAGCAGTTTATCCAGGTCTGGCTATGGCTACACCTTC.

The chain uses TRBV11-2 and TRBJ1-1, with D uncertain. The CDR3 contains 11 residues. V was cut by 1 base and J by 5 bases, with 2 bases left in between. Germline V gives CDR1 SGHAT, CDR2 FQNNGV. CDR3 nucleotides: TGTGCCAGCAGCTTAGGGACTGAAGCTTTCTTT. This codes for CASSLGTEAFF.

The chain uses TRBV6-5 and TRBJ1-2; tentative D call: TRBD1 (6 bases). V shed 2 bases and J shed 7 bases, with 11 bases lying between them. This CDR3 is built from 13 residues. Germline V gives CDR1 MNHEY, CDR2 SVGAGI. CDR3 in amino acids: CASSYRQGFGYTF. In DNA form, the CDR3 reads TGTGCCAGCAGTTACCGTCAGGGGTTTGGCTACACCTTC.

The chain recombines TRBV6-1 with TRBJ2-3, with 8 bases matching TRBD2. J was trimmed by 4 bases and V by 2 bases; bases with no gene match: 5. Per germline, CDR1 MNHNS and CDR2 SASEGT. CDR3 length equals 15 residues. The CDR3, as DNA: TGTGCCAGCAGTGAAAAAGACGGGGGGGCAGATACGCAGTATTTT. This sequence encodes CASSEKDGGADTQYF.

This clone was detected once. This chain links TRBV3-1 (or the pseudogene TRBV3-2) with TRBJ2-3; D is perhaps TRBD1 or TRBD2 (5 bases each). The CDR3 is made up of 14 amino acids. Trimming pared 3 bases from V and 0 bases from J, leaving 7 bases between. CDR1 LGHDT and CDR2 YNNKEL come from the germline V gene (reference sequence). CDR3 amino acids: CASSQGRSTDTQYF. The DNA of the CDR3 is TGTGCCAGCAGCCAGGGACGCAGCACAGATACGCAGTATTTT.

Written as DNA, the CDR3 is TGTGCCAGCAGGGGGAGACACGCTAGCACAGATACGCAGTATTTT. It specifies CASRGRHASTDTQYF. This sequence joins TRBV5-4 and TRBJ2-3; D might be TRBD2 (5 bases). Trimming removed 5 bases from V and 0 bases from J, with 13 bases in between. The CDR3 extends over 15 amino acids. Germline V CDR1 and CDR2: SGHNT, YYREEE (reference sequence). Full variable domain (outside the CDR3, taken from reference TRBV5-4 and TRBJ2-3): ETGVTQSPTHLIKTRGQQVTLRCSSQSGHNTVSWYQQALGQGPQFIFQYYREEENGRGNFPPRFSGLQFPNYSSELNVNALELDDSALYLCASRGRHASTDTQYFGPGTRLTVL.

This chain links TRBV9 with TRBJ2-3; 10 nucleotides agree with TRBD2. The length of the CDR3 is 15 residues. The germline V gene encodes CDR1 SGDLS and CDR2 YYNGEE. V shed 4 bases and J 5 bases; nucleotides not matched to a gene: 7. DNA of the CDR3: TGTGCCAGCAGCCTTACTAGCGGGGACCTAGATACGCAGTATTTT. It translates to CASSLTSGDLDTQYF. Based on the CDR3 plus reference TRBV9 and TRBJ2-3, the full variable domain is DSGVTQTPKHLITATGQRVTLRCSPRSGDLSVYWYQQSLDQGLQFLIQYYNGEERAKGNILERFSAQQFPDLHSELNLSSLELGDSALYFCASSLTSGDLDTQYFGPGTRLTVL.

The V gene is TRBV19, the J gene TRBJ2-7, with TRBD2 identical over 7 bases. In germline, CDR1 is LNHDA, CDR2 SQIVND (reference sequence). This CDR3 contains 14 residues. The junction had 6 bases not matched to a gene; V was cut back by 7 bases and J by 0 bases. CDR3 region: CASKIGGSSYEQYF. DNA for the CDR3: TGTGCCAGTAAAATCGGGGGGTCCTCCTACGAGCAGTACTTC.

The V call is TRBV19, the J call TRBJ1-3, with TRBD1 identical over 9 bases. Per the germline V gene, CDR1 is LNHDA and CDR2 is SQIVND (reference sequence). The CDR3 loop spans 17 amino acids. Trimming at V came to 4 bases and at J to 5 bases, leaving 12 bases not matched to a gene. The CDR3 DNA reads as TGTGCCAGTAGTAAACCTCTGGGGACAGGGACAAGAAACACCATATATTTT. Its protein is CASSKPLGTGTRNTIYF.

This sequence joins TRBV6-6 and TRBJ1-5, with a possible D match to TRBD1 (6 bases). The CDR3 is made up of 13 amino acids. Germline values: CDR1 MNHNY, CDR2 SVGAGI (reference sequence). V was cut by 6 bases and J by 3 bases, with 9 bases left in between. The DNA for the CDR3 is TGTGCCAGCAGGGACAGCCTCAATCAGCCCCAGCATTTT. Protein product: CASRDSLNQPQHF.

The V call is TRBV4-2, the J call TRBJ1-2; D gene unclear. The CDR3 is 15 residues long. Deletions cut 0 bases from V and 3 bases from J, with 11 bases between. CDR1 is LGHNA and CDR2 is YNFKEQ in the germline V gene. The DNA of the CDR3 is TGTGCCAGCAGCCAAGATCGTTACGCCGACTATGGCTACACCTTC. Translation gives CASSQDRYADYGYTF.

The chain couples TRBV10-3 to TRBJ2-7; tentatively, D is TRBD1 or TRBD2 (6 bases each). CDR1 and CDR2 from the germline V gene are ENHRY and SYGVKD. V was clipped by 8 bases and J by 3 bases, with 14 bases between them. The CDR3 is made up of 13 amino acids. CDR3 residues: CAIGSGAYYEQYF. CDR3 sequence (DNA): TGTGCCATCGGCTCGGGGGCCTACTACGAGCAGTACTTC.

This sequence joins TRBV18 and TRBJ1-2, with unresolved D. CDR1 and CDR2 from the germline V gene are KGHSH and LQKENI. The CDR3 is made up of 14 amino acids. Trimming removed 3 bases at V and 4 bases at J, with 12 bases between. The CDR3 sequence: CASSPGRQTYGYTF. The CDR3 nucleotides read TGTGCCAGCTCACCCGGGCGACAAACCTATGGCTACACCTTC.

The chain couples TRBV7-9 to TRBJ1-1; a weak D match, TRBD1 (6 bases). CDR3 length: 13 amino acids. Germline V lookup: CDR1 SEHNR, CDR2 FQNEAQ (reference sequence). Trimming removed 5 bases at V and 14 bases at J, with 21 bases between. CDR3 nucleotide sequence: TGTGCCAGCAGCCTACAGGAGGGGGACTCTCCCTTCTTT. Amino acid sequence: CASSLQEGDSPFF.

This clone appeared once. This sequence joins TRBV5-4 and TRBJ2-2; no definite D call. The V gene lost 4 bases and the J gene lost 7 bases, with 14 bases spanning the gap. The CDR3 is made up of 14 amino acids. Germline lookup yields CDR1 SGHNT and CDR2 YYREEE (reference sequence). The CDR3 sequence is CASSGDSMVGELFF. DNA of the CDR3: TGTGCCAGCAGCGGCGACTCGATGGTCGGGGAGCTGTTTTTT.

The chain has TRBV5-5 and TRBJ1-3, with TRBD1 as a possible D gene (6 bases). V dropped 4 bases and J dropped 4 bases, with 15 bases sitting between them. The CDR3 sequence is 15 residues long. Germline CDR1 SGHKS, CDR2 YYEKEE (reference sequence). CDR3 amino acids: CASSQGPTGGNTIYF. The CDR3 DNA is TGTGCCAGCAGCCAGGGTCCGACAGGAGGAAACACCATATATTTT.

The chain combines TRBV27 with TRBJ1-2; no definite D call. V was cut by 4 bases and J by 11 bases, with 14 bases left in between. CDR3 length: 12 residues. CDR1 is MNHEY and CDR2 is SMNVEV in the germline V gene (reference sequence). CDR3 protein: CASSSRDRIYTF. Here the CDR3 DNA reads TGTGCCAGCAGTTCCCGGGATCGAATTTACACCTTC.